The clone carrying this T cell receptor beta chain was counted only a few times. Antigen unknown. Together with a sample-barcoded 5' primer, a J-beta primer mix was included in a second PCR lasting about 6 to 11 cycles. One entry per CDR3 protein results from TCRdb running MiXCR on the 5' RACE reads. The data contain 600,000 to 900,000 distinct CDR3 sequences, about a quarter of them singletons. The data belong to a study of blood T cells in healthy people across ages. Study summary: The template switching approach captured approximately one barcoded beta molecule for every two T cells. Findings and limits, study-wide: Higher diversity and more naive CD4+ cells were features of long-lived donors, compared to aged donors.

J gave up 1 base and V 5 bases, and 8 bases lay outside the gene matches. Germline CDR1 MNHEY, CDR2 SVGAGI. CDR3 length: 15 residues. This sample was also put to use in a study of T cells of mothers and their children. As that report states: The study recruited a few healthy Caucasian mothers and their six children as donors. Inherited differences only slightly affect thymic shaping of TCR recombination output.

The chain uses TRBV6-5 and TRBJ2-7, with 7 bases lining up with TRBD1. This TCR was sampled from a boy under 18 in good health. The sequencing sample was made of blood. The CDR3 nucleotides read TGTGCCAGCAGTCGCGACAGGGAGCCATCCTACGAGCAGTACTTC. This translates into CASSRDREPSYEQYF.